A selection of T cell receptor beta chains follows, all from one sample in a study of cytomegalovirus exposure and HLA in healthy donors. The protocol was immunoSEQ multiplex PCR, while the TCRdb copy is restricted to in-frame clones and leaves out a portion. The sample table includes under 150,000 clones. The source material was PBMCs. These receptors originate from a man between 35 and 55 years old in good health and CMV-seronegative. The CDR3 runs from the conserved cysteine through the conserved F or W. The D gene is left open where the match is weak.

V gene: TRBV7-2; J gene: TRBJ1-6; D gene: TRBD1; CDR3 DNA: TGTGCCAGCAGCTTAGGTGGAGGGGGCCATAATTCACCCCTCCACTTT; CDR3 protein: CASSLGGGGHNSPLHF
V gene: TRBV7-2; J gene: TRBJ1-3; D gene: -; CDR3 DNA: TGTGCCAGCAGCTTACAGGGGCGAAACACCATATATTTT; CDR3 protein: CASSLQGRNTIYF
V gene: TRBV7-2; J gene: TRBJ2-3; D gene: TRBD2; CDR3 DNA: TGTGCCAGCAGCCCTAGCGGCCTAGATACGCAGTATTTT; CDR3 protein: CASSPSGLDTQYF
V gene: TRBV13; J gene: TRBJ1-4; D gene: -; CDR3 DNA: TGTGCCAGCAGCTCTCAGGGTTCCCAAGAAAAACTGTTTTTT; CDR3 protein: CASSSQGSQEKLFF
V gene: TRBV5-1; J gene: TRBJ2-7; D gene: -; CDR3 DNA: TGCGCCAGCAGCCTGGGAGGGACAGGAAGCTCCTACGAGCAGTACTTC; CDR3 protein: CASSLGGTGSSYEQYF
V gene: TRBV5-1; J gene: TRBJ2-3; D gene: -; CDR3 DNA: TGCGCCAGCAGCTCGCGGGACTCCACAGATACGCAGTATTTT; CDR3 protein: CASSSRDSTDTQYF
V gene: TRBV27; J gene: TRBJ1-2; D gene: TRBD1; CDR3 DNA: TGTGCCAGCAGTTTACGAGGGGGCGTTGGCTACACCTTC; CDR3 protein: CASSLRGGVGYTF
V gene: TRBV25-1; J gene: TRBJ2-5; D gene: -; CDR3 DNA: TGTGCCAGTACGCGATTAGAGACCCAGTACTTC; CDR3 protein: CASTRLETQYF
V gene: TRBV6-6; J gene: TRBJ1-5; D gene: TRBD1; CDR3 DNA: TGTGCCAGCAGACCAAGGGGACAGGGAAGTACTCAGCCCCAGCATTTT; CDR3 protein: CASRPRGQGSTQPQHF
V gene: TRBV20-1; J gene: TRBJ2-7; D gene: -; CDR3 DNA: TGCAGCTCGGACACTACGGCCGAGCAGTACTTC; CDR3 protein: CSSDTTAEQYF
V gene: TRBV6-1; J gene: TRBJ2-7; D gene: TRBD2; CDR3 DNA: TGTGCCAGCAGTGAAACACCGGGGGGGCCCTACGAGCAGTACTTC; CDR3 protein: CASSETPGGPYEQYF
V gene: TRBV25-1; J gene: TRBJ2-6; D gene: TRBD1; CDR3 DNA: TGTGCCAGCAGTGTCGGGACAGGTCGGTCTGGGGCCAACGTCCTGACTTTC; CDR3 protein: CASSVGTGRSGANVLTF
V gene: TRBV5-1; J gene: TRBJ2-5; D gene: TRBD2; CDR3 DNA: TGCGCCAGCAGCTCCGGACTAGCGGGGGGCCAGCATGAGACCCAGTACTTC; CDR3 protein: CASSSGLAGGQHETQYF
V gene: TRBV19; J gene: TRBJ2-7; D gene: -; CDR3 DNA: TGTGCCAGTAGTATAGATCCCGGGACAAGATACGAGCAGTACTTC; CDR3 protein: CASSIDPGTRYEQYF
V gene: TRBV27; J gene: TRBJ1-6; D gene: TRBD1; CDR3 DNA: TGTGCCAGCTATGGACAGGGGAACTTCTATAATTCACCCCTCCACTTT; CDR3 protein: CASYGQGNFYNSPLHF
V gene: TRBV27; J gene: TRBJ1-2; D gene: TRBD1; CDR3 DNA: TGTGCCAGCAGTTTATCGGAGACAGGGGGCGCCTCTGGATATGGCTACACCTTC; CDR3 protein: CASSLSETGGASGYGYTF
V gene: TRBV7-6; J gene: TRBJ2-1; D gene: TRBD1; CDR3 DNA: TGTGCCAGCAGCACGCGCAGGGGGCAGGGTGAGCAGTTCTTC; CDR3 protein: CASSTRRGQGEQFF
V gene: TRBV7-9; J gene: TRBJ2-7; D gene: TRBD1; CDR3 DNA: TGTGCCAGCAGCTTAGGGACAGGGTGGAACGAGCAGTACTTC; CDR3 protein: CASSLGTGWNEQYF
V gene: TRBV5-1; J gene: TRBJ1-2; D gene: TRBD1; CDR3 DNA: TGCGCCAGCAGCTTGGGGGTCGGGACAGGGACCCTCTTGAGGGGCTACACCTTC; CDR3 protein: CASSLGVGTGTLLRGYTF
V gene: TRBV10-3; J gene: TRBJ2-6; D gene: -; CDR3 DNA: TGTGCCATCAGTGAGTCTTCAGGGGGGACCTCTGGGGCCAACGTCCTGACTTTC; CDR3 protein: CAISESSGGTSGANVLTF
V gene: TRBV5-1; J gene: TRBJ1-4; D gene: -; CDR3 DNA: TGCGCCAGCAGCTTCGGGACAAGGAGCGCAACTAATGAAAAACTGTTTTTT; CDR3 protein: CASSFGTRSATNEKLFF
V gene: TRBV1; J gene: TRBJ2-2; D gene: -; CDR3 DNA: TGCACCAGCAGCCAACACCCGGATCGACAGGGGGCAGGTCAAGCCGGGGAGCTGTTTTTT; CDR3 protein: CTSSQHPDRQGAGQAGELFF
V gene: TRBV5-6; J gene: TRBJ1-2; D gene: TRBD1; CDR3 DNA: TGTGCCAGCAGTCCAACAGGGGCGTTTGACTATGGCTACACCTTC; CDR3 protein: CASSPTGAFDYGYTF
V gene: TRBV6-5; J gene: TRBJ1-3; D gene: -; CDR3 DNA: TGTGCCAGCATGAGGCAAAACGGAAACACCATATATTTT; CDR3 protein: CASMRQNGNTIYF
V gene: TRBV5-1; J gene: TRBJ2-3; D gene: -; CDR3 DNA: TGCGCCAGCAGCTTGGGAGGTGGGGGCGTCACAGATACGCAGTATTTT; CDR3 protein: CASSLGGGGVTDTQYF
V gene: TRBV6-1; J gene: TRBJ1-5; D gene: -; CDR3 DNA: TGTGCCAGCAGTGAAGGGACAGTCAATAGCAATCAGCCCCAGCATTTT; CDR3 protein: CASSEGTVNSNQPQHF